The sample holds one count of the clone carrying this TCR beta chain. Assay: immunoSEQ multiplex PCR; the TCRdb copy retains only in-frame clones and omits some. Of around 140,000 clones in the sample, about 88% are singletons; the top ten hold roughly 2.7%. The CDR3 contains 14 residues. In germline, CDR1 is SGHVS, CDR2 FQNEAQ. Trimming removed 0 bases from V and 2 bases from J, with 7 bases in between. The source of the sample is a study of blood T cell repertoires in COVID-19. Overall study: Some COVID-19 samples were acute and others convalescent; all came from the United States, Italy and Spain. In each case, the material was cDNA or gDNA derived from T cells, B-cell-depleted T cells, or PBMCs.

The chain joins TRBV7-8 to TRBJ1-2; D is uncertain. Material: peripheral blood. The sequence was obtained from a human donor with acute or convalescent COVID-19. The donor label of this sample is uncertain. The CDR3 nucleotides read TGTGCCAGCAGCTTAGCGAGGGCGAACTATGGCTACACCTTC. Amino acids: CASSLARANYGYTF.